The present T cell receptor beta chain was sequenced within a study of blood T cell repertoires in COVID-19. Whole-study context: Spain, Italy and the United States supplied samples that represented acute and convalescent COVID-19.

Study processing details: The authors estimated nucleated cell counts from reference gene primer amplification. The protocol was immunoSEQ multiplex PCR, while the TCRdb copy is restricted to in-frame clones and leaves out a portion. V and J calls and clone size are copied from that table; D and trimming were computed from the DNA. The repertoire has around 180,000 clones, over 75% of them found once; the top ten carry about 9.4%. The V gene's germline CDR1 is SGHDN and CDR2 FVKESK. V gave up 0 bases and J gave up 8 bases, with 17 bases separating them. The CDR3 covers 17 residues. The sequence was obtained from an elderly woman with acute or convalescent COVID-19. Sequenced: peripheral blood. The V call is TRBV14, the J call TRBJ1-6, with a possible D match to TRBD1 (6 bases). Here the CDR3 DNA reads TGTGCCAGCAGCCAAGACCAAGGGGGTGGCGGGTATTCACCCCTCCACTTT. Its protein product is CASSQDQGGGGYSPLHF.